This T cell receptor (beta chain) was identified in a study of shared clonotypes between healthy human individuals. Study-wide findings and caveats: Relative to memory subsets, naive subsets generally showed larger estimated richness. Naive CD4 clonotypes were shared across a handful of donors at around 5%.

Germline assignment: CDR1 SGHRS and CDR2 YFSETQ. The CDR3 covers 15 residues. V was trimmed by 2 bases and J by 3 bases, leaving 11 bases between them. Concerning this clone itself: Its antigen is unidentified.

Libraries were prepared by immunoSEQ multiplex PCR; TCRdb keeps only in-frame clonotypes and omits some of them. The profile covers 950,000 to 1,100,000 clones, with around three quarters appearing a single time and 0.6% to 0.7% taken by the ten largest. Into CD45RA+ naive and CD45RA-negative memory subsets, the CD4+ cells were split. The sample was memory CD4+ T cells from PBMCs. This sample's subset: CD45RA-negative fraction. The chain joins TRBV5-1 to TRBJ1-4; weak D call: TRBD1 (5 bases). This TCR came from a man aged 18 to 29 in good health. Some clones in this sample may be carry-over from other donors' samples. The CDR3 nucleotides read TGCGCCAGCAGCTTCGTTCCAGGGTCTAATGAAAAACTGTTTTTT. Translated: CASSFVPGSNEKLFF.